These T cell receptor beta chains were read from a single sample in a study of T cells in Graves' hyperthyroidism and ophthalmopathy. From the multiplex PCR reads, TCRdb called clonotypes with MiXCR, one entry per CDR3 protein. The table lists just under 750,000 distinct CDR3 sequences, over 35% of them singletons. The sequenced sample was blood. The source is a woman aged 35 to 49 with Graves' hyperthyroidism. CDR3s leave out the opening cysteine and the closing phenylalanine or tryptophan. Size tells how often a clone was seen (once, few, many) or the class of an expanded clone, and some rows leave it out.

j_gene: TRBJ2-7; v_gene: TRBV7-2; abundance: few; CDR3aa: AWSVPGRLYEQY
j_gene: TRBJ1-5; v_gene: TRBV20-1; abundance: many; CDR3aa: SASSGGGNQPQH
j_gene: TRBJ1-2; v_gene: TRBV10-1; abundance: many; CDR3aa: ASSPGQGPGGYT
j_gene: TRBJ1-5; v_gene: TRBV24-1; abundance: many; CDR3aa: ATSDADQPQH
j_gene: TRBJ2-2; v_gene: TRBV29-1; abundance: -; CDR3aa: SVLRTGGVNTGELF
j_gene: TRBJ2-2; v_gene: TRBV6-1; abundance: -; CDR3aa: ASCRDRDGGLF
j_gene: TRBJ2-7; v_gene: TRBV7-2; abundance: many; CDR3aa: ASSLVLVGGDEQY
j_gene: TRBJ1-1; v_gene: TRBV6-5; abundance: -; CDR3aa: ASSYQTVEAF
j_gene: TRBJ2-2; v_gene: TRBV20-1; abundance: -; CDR3aa: SAQRDGKNTGELF
j_gene: TRBJ1-2; v_gene: TRBV7-2; abundance: few; CDR3aa: ASSLDYVSVGGYT
j_gene: TRBJ2-5; v_gene: TRBV20-1; abundance: many; CDR3aa: SARDLRGQETQY
j_gene: TRBJ1-1; v_gene: TRBV6-2/TRBV6-3; abundance: -; CDR3aa: ASSYQLAGVMNTEAF
j_gene: TRBJ1-2; v_gene: TRBV6-1; abundance: -; CDR3aa: ASSEGYEGYT
j_gene: TRBJ1-1; v_gene: TRBV2; abundance: -; CDR3aa: ASSLGGQMNIEAF
j_gene: TRBJ1-4; v_gene: TRBV25-1; abundance: many; CDR3aa: ASSDRDRGDEKLF
j_gene: TRBJ1-2; v_gene: TRBV10-3; abundance: many; CDR3aa: AISDRTNYGYT
j_gene: TRBJ1-2; v_gene: TRBV6-5; abundance: -; CDR3aa: ASSYSSPRGTYGYT
j_gene: TRBJ1-2; v_gene: TRBV24-1; abundance: few; CDR3aa: AAQGADGYT
j_gene: TRBJ2-7; v_gene: TRBV4-1; abundance: few; CDR3aa: ASSQGLGVYEQY
j_gene: TRBJ1-6; v_gene: TRBV7-9; abundance: many; CDR3aa: ASSLPNNSPLH
j_gene: TRBJ2-7; v_gene: TRBV29-1; abundance: -; CDR3aa: SVGERGDTGEQY
j_gene: TRBJ2-7; v_gene: TRBV20-1; abundance: -; CDR3aa: SARDRTGFPREQY
j_gene: TRBJ2-1; v_gene: TRBV10-3; abundance: -; CDR3aa: AISVLAAANEQF
j_gene: TRBJ1-5; v_gene: TRBV6-1; abundance: -; CDR3aa: ASSEATVAGVQPQH
j_gene: TRBJ1-3; v_gene: TRBV4-3; abundance: many; CDR3aa: ASSQDPTGVTSGNTIY
j_gene: TRBJ1-4; v_gene: TRBV5-5; abundance: -; CDR3aa: ASSLGINGKLF
j_gene: TRBJ1-1; v_gene: TRBV19; abundance: -; CDR3aa: ASSQTGITEAF
j_gene: TRBJ1-2; v_gene: TRBV4-2; abundance: few; CDR3aa: ASSQVRLYGYT
j_gene: TRBJ1-5; v_gene: TRBV10-3; abundance: many; CDR3aa: AISESIYQPQH
j_gene: TRBJ1-2; v_gene: TRBV12-3/TRBV12-4; abundance: few; CDR3aa: ASSFQESSYGYT
j_gene: TRBJ1-5; v_gene: TRBV16; abundance: -; CDR3aa: ASSQFESQPQH